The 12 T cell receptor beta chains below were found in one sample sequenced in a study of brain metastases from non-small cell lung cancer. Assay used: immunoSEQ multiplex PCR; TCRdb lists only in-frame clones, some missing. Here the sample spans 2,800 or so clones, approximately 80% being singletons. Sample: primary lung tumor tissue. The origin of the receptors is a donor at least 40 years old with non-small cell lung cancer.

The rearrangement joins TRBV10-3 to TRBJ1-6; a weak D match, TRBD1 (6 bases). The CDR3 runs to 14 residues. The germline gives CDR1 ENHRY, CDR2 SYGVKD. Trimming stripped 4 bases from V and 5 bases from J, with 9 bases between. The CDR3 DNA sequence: TGTGCCATCAGTGGGACAGTAGATAATTCACCCCTCCACTTT. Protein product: CAISGTVDNSPLHF.

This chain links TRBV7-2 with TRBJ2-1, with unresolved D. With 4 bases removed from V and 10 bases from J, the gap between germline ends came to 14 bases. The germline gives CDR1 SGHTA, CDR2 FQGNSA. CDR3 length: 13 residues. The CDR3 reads CASSSGPSREQFF. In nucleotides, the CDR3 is TGTGCCAGCAGCTCGGGCCCCTCGCGGGAGCAGTTCTTC.

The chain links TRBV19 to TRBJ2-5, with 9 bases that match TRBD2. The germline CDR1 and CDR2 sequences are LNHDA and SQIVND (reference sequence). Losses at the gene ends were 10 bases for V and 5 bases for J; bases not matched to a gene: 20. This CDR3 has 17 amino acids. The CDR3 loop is CATSSLGSSGRKETQYF. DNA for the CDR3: TGTGCCACCTCCTCCCTGGGAAGTAGCGGGAGAAAGGAGACCCAGTACTTC.

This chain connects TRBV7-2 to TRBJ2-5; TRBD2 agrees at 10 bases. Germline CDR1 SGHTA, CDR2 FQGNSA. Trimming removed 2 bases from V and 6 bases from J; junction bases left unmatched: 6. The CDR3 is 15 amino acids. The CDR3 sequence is CASSLIGTSDKTQYF. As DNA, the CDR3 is TGTGCCAGCAGCTTAATCGGGACTAGCGATAAGACCCAGTACTTC. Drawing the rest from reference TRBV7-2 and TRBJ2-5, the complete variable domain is GAGVSQSPSNKVTEKGKDVELRCDPISGHTALYWYRQSLGQGLEFLIYFQGNSAPDKSGLPSDRFSAERTGGSVSTLTIQRTQQEDSAVYLCASSLIGTSDKTQYFGPGTRLLVL.

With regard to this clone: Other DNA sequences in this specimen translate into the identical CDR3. The DNA for the CDR3 is TGTGCCAGCAGTTACACTCTCGGGAGGGGGACCAACTCCTACGAGCAGTACTTC. This sequence encodes CASSYTLGRGTNSYEQYF. The V call is TRBV6-2 or TRBV6-3, the J call TRBJ2-7; 8 positions agree with TRBD2. This CDR3 is built from 18 residues. The J segment lost 0 bases and the V segment lost 2 bases, leaving 12 bases of the junction unmatched. The germline V gene encodes CDR1 MNHEY and CDR2 SVGEGT.

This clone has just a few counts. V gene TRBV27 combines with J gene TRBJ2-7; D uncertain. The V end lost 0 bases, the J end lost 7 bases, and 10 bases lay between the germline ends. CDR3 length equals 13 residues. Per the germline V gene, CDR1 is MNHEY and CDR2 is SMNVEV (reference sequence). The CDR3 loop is CASSLSHRNEQYF. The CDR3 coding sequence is TGTGCCAGCAGTTTATCCCACCGGAATGAGCAGTACTTC.

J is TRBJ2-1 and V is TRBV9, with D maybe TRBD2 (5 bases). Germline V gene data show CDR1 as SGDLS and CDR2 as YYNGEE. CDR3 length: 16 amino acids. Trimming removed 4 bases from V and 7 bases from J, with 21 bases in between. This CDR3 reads CASSLTLHGPGNEQFF. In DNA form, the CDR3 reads TGTGCCAGCAGCTTAACACTTCATGGGCCGGGGAATGAGCAGTTCTTC. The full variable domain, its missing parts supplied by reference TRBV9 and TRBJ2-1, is DSGVTQTPKHLITATGQRVTLRCSPRSGDLSVYWYQQSLDQGLQFLIQYYNGEERAKGNILERFSAQQFPDLHSELNLSSLELGDSALYFCASSLTLHGPGNEQFFGPGTRLTVL.

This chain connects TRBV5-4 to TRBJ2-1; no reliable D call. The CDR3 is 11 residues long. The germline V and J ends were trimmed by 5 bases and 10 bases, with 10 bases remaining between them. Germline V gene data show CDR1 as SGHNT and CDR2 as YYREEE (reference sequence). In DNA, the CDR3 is TGTGCCAGCAGTGCTTGGAGCGAGCAGTTCTTC. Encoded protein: CASSAWSEQFF.

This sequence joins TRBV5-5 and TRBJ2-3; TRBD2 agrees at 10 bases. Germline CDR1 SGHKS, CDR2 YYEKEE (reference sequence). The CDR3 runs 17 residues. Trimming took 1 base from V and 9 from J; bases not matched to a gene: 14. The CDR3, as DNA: TGTGCCAGCAGCTTGACCGGGGTGCTAGCGGGAGTTGGGACGCAGTATTTT. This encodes CASSLTGVLAGVGTQYF.

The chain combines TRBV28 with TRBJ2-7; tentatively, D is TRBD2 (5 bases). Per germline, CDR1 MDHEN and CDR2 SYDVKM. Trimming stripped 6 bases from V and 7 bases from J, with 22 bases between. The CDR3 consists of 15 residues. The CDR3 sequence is CASRGTEPFRGEQYF. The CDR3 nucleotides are TGTGCCAGCAGGGGAACAGAACCCTTTCGCGGGGAGCAGTACTTC.

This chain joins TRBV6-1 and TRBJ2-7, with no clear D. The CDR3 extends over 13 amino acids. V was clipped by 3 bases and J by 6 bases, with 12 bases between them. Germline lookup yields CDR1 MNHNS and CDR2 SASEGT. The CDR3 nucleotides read TGTGCCAGCAGTGACCAGGTACACCTCGAGCAGTACTTC. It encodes CASSDQVHLEQYF.

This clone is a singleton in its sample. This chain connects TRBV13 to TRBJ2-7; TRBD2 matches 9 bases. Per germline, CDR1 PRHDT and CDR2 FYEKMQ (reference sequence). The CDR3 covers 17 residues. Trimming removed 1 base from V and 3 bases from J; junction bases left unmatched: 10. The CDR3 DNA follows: TGTGCCAGCAGCTTAGATCGCCTAGCGGGGATACACTACGAGCAGTACTTC. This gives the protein CASSLDRLAGIHYEQYF.